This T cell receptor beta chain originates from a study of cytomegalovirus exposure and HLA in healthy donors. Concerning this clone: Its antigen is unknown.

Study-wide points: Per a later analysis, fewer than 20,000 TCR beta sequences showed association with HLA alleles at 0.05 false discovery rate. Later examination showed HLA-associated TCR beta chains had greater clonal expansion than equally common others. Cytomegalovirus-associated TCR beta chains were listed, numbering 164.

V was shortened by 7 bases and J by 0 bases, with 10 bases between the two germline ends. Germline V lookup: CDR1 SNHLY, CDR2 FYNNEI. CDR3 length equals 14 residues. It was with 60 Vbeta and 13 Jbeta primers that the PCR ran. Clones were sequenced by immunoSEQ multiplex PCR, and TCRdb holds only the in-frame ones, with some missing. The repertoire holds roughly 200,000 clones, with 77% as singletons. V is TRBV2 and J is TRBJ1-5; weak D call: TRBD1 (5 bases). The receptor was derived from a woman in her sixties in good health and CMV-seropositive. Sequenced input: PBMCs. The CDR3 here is CASTRTTSNQPQHF. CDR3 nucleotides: TGTGCCAGCACAAGGACAACTAGCAATCAGCCCCAGCATTTT.